There are a few counts of the clone carrying this T cell receptor beta chain. Its antigen is still unknown. When naive CD8 T cells were sorted, they were gated as CD8+CD4-CCR7+CD45RA+. The data stem from a study of molecular identifiers for immune sequencing clone quantification. Study outcomes and limitations: Over 98% of effector molecules, but under 1% in naive cells, were held by clones with more than 20 RNA copies.

Generation of bulk TCR libraries relied on previously described methods and listed TCR primers. TCRdb used MiXCR to reprocess the PCR reads, holding one entry per CDR3 protein. The sample shows over 90,000 distinct CDR3 sequences, 35% of them seen only once. The CDR3 is 15 residues long. Trimming took off 3 bases at V and 1 base at J, with 13 bases between the two ends. CDR1 SGHTA and CDR2 FQGNSA come from the germline V gene. The sequence derives from a human donor in good health. Some libraries in this study had Jurkat cell RNA spiked in. The sample taken for sequencing was naive CD8+ T cells from blood, with Jurkat cell RNA spiked in. Subset reported: FACS-sorted CD8+CD4-CCR7+CD45RA+ naive T cells. This chain uses TRBV7-2 with TRBJ2-7; D might be TRBD1 (5 bases). CDR3 nucleotides: TGTGCCAGCAGCTTTAGTACAGGTTGGTCCTACGAGCAGTACTTC. It specifies CASSFSTGWSYEQYF. Supplemented by reference TRBV7-2 and TRBJ2-7, the full variable domain reads GAGVSQSPSNKVTEKGKDVELRCDPISGHTALYWYRQSLGQGLEFLIYFQGNSAPDKSGLPSDRFSAERTGGSVSTLTIQRTQQEDSAVYLCASSFSTGWSYEQYFGPGTRLTVT.